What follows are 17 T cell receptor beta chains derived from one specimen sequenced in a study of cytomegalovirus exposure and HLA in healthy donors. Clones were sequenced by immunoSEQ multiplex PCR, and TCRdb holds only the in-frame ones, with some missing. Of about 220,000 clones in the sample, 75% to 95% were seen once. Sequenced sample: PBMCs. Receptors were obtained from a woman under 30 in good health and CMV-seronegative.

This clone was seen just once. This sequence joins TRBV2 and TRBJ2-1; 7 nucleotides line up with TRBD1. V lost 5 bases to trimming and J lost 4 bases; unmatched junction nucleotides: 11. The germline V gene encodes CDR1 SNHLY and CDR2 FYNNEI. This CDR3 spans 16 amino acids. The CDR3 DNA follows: TGTGCCAGCAGTCCTATGAAGAGACAGGGTTACAATGAGCAGTTCTTC. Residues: CASSPMKRQGYNEQFF.

This CDR3 reads CASSEVKGQALYGYTF. The CDR3 coding sequence is TGTGCCAGCAGTGAAGTAAAGGGACAGGCTTTGTATGGCTACACCTTC. The chain has TRBV6-1 and TRBJ1-2; TRBD1 matches at 8 bases. Germline V gene lookup returns CDR1 MNHNS and CDR2 SASEGT. CDR3 length equals 16 residues. Germline trimming cut 1 base from V and 5 bases from J; bases unmatched to any gene: 9.

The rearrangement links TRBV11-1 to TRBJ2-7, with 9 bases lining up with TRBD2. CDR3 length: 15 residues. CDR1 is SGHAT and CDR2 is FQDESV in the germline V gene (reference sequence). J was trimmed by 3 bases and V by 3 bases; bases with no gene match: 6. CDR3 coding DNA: TGTGCCAGCAGCTTGCTCGGGACTAGCTACTACGAGCAGTACTTC. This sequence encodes CASSLLGTSYYEQYF.

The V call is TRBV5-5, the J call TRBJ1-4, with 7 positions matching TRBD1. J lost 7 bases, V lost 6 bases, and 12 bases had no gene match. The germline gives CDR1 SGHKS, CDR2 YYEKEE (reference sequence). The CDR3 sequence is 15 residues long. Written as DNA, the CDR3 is TGTGCCAGCACACCCCTACAGGGGTTAGGTGAAAAACTGTTTTTT. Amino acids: CASTPLQGLGEKLFF. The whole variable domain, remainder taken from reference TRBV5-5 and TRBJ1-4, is DAGVTQSPTHLIKTRGQQVTLRCSPISGHKSVSWYQQVLGQGPQFIFQYYEKEERGRGNFPDRFSARQFPNYSSELNVNALLLGDSALYLCASTPLQGLGEKLFFGSGTQLSVL.

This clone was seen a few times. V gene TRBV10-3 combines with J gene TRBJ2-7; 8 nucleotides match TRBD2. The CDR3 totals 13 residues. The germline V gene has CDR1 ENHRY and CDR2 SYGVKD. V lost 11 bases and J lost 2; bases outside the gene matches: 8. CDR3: CAARGGTTYEQYF. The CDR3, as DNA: TGTGCCGCCCGGGGGGGGACGACCTACGAGCAGTACTTC.

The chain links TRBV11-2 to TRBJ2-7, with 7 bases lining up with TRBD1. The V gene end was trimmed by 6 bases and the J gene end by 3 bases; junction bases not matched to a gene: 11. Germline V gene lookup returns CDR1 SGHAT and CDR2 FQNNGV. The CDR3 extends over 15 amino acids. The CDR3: CASRMAGGLVYEQYF. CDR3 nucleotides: TGTGCCAGCAGGATGGCAGGGGGTCTGGTCTACGAGCAGTACTTC.

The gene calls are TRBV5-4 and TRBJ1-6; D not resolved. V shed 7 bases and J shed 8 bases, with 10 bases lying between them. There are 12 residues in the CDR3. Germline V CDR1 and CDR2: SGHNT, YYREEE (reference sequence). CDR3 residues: CASGTLDSPLHF. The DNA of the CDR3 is TGTGCCAGCGGTACTTTGGATTCACCCCTCCACTTT.

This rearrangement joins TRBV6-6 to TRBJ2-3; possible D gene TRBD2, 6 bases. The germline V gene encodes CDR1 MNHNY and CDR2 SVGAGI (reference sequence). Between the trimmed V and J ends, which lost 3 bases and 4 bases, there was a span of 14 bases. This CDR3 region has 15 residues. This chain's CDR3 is CASSYPWEAADTQYF. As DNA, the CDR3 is TGTGCCAGCAGTTATCCGTGGGAGGCGGCAGATACGCAGTATTTT.

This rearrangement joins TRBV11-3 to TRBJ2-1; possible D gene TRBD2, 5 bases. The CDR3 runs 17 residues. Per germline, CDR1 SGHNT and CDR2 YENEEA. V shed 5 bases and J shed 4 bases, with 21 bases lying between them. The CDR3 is CASSLNSYRGLYNEQFF. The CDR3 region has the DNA TGTGCCAGCAGCCTTAATTCCTATCGCGGGTTATACAATGAGCAGTTCTTC.

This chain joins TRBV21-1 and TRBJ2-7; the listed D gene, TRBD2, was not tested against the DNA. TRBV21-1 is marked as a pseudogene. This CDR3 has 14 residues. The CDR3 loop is CASSRRTFPYEQYF. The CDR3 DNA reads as TGTGCCAGCAGCAGGAGGACCTTCCCCTACGAGCAGTACTTC.

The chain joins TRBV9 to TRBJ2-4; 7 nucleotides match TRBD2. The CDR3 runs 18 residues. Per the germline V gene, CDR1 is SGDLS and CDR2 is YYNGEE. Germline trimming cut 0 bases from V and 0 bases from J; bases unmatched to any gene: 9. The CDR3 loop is CASSVGGRAGGAKNIQYF. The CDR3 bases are TGTGCCAGCAGCGTAGGAGGGAGGGCAGGCGGAGCCAAAAACATTCAGTACTTC.

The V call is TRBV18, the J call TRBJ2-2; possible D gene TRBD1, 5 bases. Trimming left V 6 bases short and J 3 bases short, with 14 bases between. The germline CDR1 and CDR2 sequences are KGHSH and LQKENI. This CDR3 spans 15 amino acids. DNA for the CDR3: TGTGCCAGCTCGCCGCAGGGTCCCGACACCGGGGAGCTGTTTTTT. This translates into CASSPQGPDTGELFF.

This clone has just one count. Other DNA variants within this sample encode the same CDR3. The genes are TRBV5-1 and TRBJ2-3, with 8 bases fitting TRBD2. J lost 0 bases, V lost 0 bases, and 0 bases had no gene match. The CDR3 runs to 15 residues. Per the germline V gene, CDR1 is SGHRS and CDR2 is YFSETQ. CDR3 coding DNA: TGCGCCAGCAGCTTGGCGGGGGGGAGCACAGATACGCAGTATTTT. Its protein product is CASSLAGGSTDTQYF.

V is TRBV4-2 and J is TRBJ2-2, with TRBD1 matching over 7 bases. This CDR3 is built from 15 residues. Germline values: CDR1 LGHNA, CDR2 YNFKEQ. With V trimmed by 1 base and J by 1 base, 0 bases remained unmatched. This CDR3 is CASSQGQGNTGELFF. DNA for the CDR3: TGTGCCAGCAGCCAAGGACAGGGGAACACCGGGGAGCTGTTTTTT.

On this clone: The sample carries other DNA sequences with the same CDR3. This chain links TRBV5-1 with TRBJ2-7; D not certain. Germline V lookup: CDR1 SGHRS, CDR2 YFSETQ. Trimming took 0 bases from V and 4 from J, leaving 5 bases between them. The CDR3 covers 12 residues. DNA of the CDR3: TGCGCCAGCAGCTTGGACTTATACGAGCAGTACTTC. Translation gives CASSLDLYEQYF.

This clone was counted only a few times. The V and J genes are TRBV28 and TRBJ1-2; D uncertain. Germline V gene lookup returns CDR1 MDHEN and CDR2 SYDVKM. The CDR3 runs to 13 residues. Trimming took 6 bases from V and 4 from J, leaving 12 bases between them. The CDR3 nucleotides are TGTGCCAGCAGGTCGACTGCTATCTATGGCTACACCTTC. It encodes CASRSTAIYGYTF.

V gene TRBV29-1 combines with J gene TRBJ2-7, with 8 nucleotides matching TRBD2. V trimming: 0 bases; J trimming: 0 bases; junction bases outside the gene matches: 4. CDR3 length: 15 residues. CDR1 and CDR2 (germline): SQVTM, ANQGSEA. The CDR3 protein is CSVEDRGGISYEQYF. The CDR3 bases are TGCAGCGTTGAAGATCGGGGGGGCATCTCCTACGAGCAGTACTTC.